A single sample gave rise to the 8 T cell receptor beta chains below, sequenced in a study of response to subunit inactivated influenza vaccine. TCRdb used MiXCR to reprocess the RT-PCR reads, holding one entry per CDR3 protein. Here the sample spans over 750,000 distinct CDR3 sequences, over 20% being singletons. This sample comprised PBMCs from blood, obtained 4 to 6 days after vaccination. These receptors all stem from a man aged 50-60 years who received an inactivated influenza vaccine.

The chain links TRBV24-1 to TRBJ2-3; D ambiguous. Germline assignment: CDR1 KGHDR and CDR2 SFDVKD. The length of the CDR3 is 14 residues. V dropped 0 bases and J dropped 3 bases, with 6 bases sitting between them. CDR3: CATSDLTTTDTQYF. In nucleotides, the CDR3 is TGTGCCACCAGTGATTTGACCACTACAGATACGCAGTATTTT.

The chain joins TRBV20-1 to TRBJ1-1; D possibly corresponds to TRBD1 (6 bases). The CDR3 is made up of 16 amino acids. Trimming cost V 0 bases and J 0 bases, with 14 bases left between them. In germline, CDR1 is DFQATT, CDR2 SNEGSKA (reference sequence). The CDR3 spells CSARDPTRDMNTEAFF. CDR3 coding DNA: TGCAGTGCTAGAGATCCCACCCGGGACATGAACACTGAAGCTTTCTTT.

V and J are TRBV29-1 and TRBJ2-7, with D unclear. Germline CDR1 and CDR2: SQVTM and ANQGSEA. The CDR3 is 11 residues long. V was pared by 3 bases and J by 6 bases, with 9 bases between. The CDR3 bases are TGCAGCGTTGAGAGTGTTGCCGAGCAGTACTTC. Protein: CSVESVAEQYF.

The chain recombines TRBV4-3 with TRBJ2-7; tentatively, D is TRBD1 (5 bases). The V end was cut by 0 bases, the J end by 5 bases, with 14 bases between. CDR1 and CDR2 from the germline V gene are LGHNA and YSLEER. This CDR3 spans 15 amino acids. CDR3 bases: TGCGCCAGCAGCCAAGAGGTGGAAGAAGGGGACGAGCAGTACTTC. Residues: CASSQEVEEGDEQYF.

The chain links TRBV6-5 to TRBJ2-5; tentatively, D is TRBD1 or TRBD2 (5 bases each). This CDR3 comprises 15 residues. Germline loops: CDR1 MNHEY, CDR2 SVGAGI. Trimming stripped 8 bases from V and 5 bases from J, with 21 bases between. The CDR3: CASGSRASLGETQYF. In DNA form, the CDR3 reads TGTGCCAGCGGTTCCAGGGCTAGCCTTGGGGAGACCCAGTACTTC.

In this sample, this clonotype turned up once. Since a much larger clone is just one base distant, this may be a read error. The CDR3 loop reads CASSPEYNEQFF. The CDR3 coding sequence is TGTGCCAGCAGCCCAGAATACAATGAGCAGTTCTTC. The V and J genes are TRBV7-9 and TRBJ2-1; D gene unclear. Deletions cut 5 bases from V and 4 bases from J, with 6 bases between. CDR3 length: 12 amino acids. CDR1 SEHNR and CDR2 FQNEAQ come from the germline V gene (reference sequence).

This clonotype was observed a handful of times. J is TRBJ2-1 and V is TRBV9, with 8 bases that match TRBD2. Unmatched junction bases numbered 14, after V lost 0 bases and J lost 6 bases. Germline V CDR1 and CDR2: SGDLS, YYNGEE. The CDR3 extends over 18 amino acids. The chain's CDR3 is CASSVESGGLVGSNEQFF. Written as DNA, the CDR3 is TGTGCCAGCAGCGTAGAATCCGGGGGACTAGTCGGATCCAATGAGCAGTTCTTC.

The chain carries TRBV2 and TRBJ2-7, with TRBD1 as a possible D gene (5 bases). CDR1 is SNHLY, CDR2 FYNNEI, per germline. Trimming took 5 bases from V and 4 from J, leaving 12 bases between them. This CDR3 region has 13 residues. CDR3 region: CASSLRVLYEQYF. CDR3 in DNA: TGTGCCAGCAGTCTCAGGGTCTTGTACGAGCAGTACTTC.